This T cell receptor beta chain was sequenced in a study of blood T cell repertoires in COVID-19. Study in general: PBMCs, B-cell-depleted T cells, or T cells were the source of the cDNA or gDNA that made up the material.

Data came from immunoSEQ multiplex PCR; TCRdb stores just in-frame clones and leaves some out. The sample gives tens of thousands of clones, about 80% of which show up once; approximately 3.5% is in the top ten. The CDR3 runs 12 residues. CDR1 is SQVTM and CDR2 is ANQGSEA in the germline V gene. V shed 4 bases and J shed 5 bases, with 11 bases lying between them. The sequencing sample was made of peripheral blood. The chain employs TRBV29-1 and TRBJ2-5; tentatively, D is TRBD1 (5 bases). This clonotype originated in an elderly woman with acute or convalescent COVID-19. The CDR3 here is CSVVRAGETQYF. The CDR3 DNA is TGCAGCGTTGTCAGGGCAGGGGAGACCCAGTACTTC. Based on the CDR3 plus reference TRBV29-1 and TRBJ2-5, the full variable domain is SAVISQKPSRDICQRGTSLTIQCQVDSQVTMMFWYRQQPGQSLTLIATANQGSEATYESGFVIDKFPISRPNLTFSTLTVSNMSPEDSSIYLCSVVRAGETQYFGPGTRLLVL.